This is a list of T cell receptor beta chains from one sample in a study of TIL therapy for anti-PD-1-resistant metastatic lung cancer. Some clones are missing from TCRdb's copy, which holds only in-frame ones; the method was immunoSEQ multiplex PCR. Seen here are tens of thousands of clones, around 64% observed once, and the top ten hold 5.6%. This sample comprised tumor tissue, obtained at baseline. The receptors stem from a person between 25 and 79 years old with non-small cell lung cancer. Both conserved end residues are part of each CDR3.

j_call v_call cdr3_aa
TRBJ1-2 TRBV30 CAWSSGPMGGYTF
TRBJ1-3 TRBV6-5 CASLLGNTIYF
TRBJ1-6 TRBV19 CASSIGWTGVNSPLHF
TRBJ1-5 TRBV7-9 CASSPNRGGNQPQHF
TRBJ2-2 TRBV6-5 CASSYSAPSGELFF
TRBJ2-3 TRBV9 CASSVARYTDTQYF
TRBJ2-3 TRBV5-6 CASSLGVTGNTQYF
TRBJ2-1 TRBV7-2 CASSLGPSSALEQFF
TRBJ2-6 TRBV9 CASSVVTPNGANVLTF
TRBJ2-5 TRBV29-1 CSLRVGETQYF
TRBJ1-4 TRBV9 CASSSAGDFNEKLFF
TRBJ1-2 TRBV21-1 CASPGAKGGYTF
TRBJ2-7 TRBV5-1 CASSLHPKVDEQYF
TRBJ1-2 TRBV28 CASSHPYTF
TRBJ1-1 TRBV28 CASSSGQLMNTEAFF
TRBJ1-2 TRBV6-6 CASSPTGPFYGYTF
TRBJ1-2 TRBV28 CASSLTGQDYGYYTF
TRBJ1-1 TRBV27 CASSLSTAGREAFF
TRBJ1-2 TRBV9 CASSVGGPLYGYTF
TRBJ1-6 TRBV7-6 CASSPGGGNSPLHF
TRBJ2-7 TRBV9 CASSVATYRGQSEQYF
TRBJ2-7 TRBV5-6 CASSSDRGQYEQYF